These 31 T cell receptor beta chains were all obtained from the same sample, sequenced in a study of Ad26.COV2.S vaccination and SARS-CoV-2 variants. Profiling relied on immunoSEQ multiplex PCR, and the TCRdb table lists in-frame clones only, not all of them. The repertoire consists of approximately 480,000 clones, with around 88% occurring once and the leading ten covering more than 10%. Treatment specified: around 19 received Ad26.COV2.S at low or high dose, single or two shots; about 5 received placebo; per-sample allocation not given. The samples date from day 63 after the first vaccine or placebo injection. The sequencing used peripheral blood, collected in a trial of Ad26.COV2.S vaccine versus placebo. Source of these receptors: a person between 18 and 59 years old who received the Ad26.COV2.S COVID-19 vaccine or a placebo.

This CDR3 is CASSSRVRDRVSYNSPLHF. In DNA form, the CDR3 reads TGTGCCAGCAGTTCTCGGGTACGGGACAGAGTCTCCTATAATTCACCCCTCCACTTT. The chain uses TRBV28 and TRBJ1-6, with 7 bases matching TRBD1. This CDR3 contains 19 residues. The ends lost 4 bases at V and 0 bases at J; junction bases unmatched: 12. CDR1 is MDHEN, CDR2 SYDVKM, per germline.

The count of this clone is one. The chain recombines TRBV7-2 with TRBJ1-2; D is undetermined. This CDR3 is 15 amino acids long. Germline loops: CDR1 SGHTA, CDR2 FQGNSA. Trimming took 5 bases from V and 4 from J, leaving 17 bases between them. The CDR3, as DNA: TGTGCCAGCAGCCAAAAGTTGGGAGGGTCCTATGGCTACACCTTC. It yields the protein CASSQKLGGSYGYTF.

About this clone: The same CDR3 also results from other DNA sequences found in this sample. The gene calls are TRBV12-3 or TRBV12-4 and TRBJ1-1; tentatively, D is TRBD1 (6 bases). There are 13 residues in the CDR3. Between the trimmed V and J ends, which lost 3 bases and 3 bases, there was a span of 8 bases. CDR3 sequence: CASSLRGDTEAFF. DNA for the CDR3: TGTGCCAGCAGTTTGAGGGGGGACACTGAAGCTTTCTTT.

The chain uses TRBV7-2 and TRBJ2-1; 8 bases are a match to TRBD2. CDR3 length equals 16 residues. Germline V CDR1 and CDR2: SGHTA, FQGNSA. With 1 base clipped from V and 8 bases from J, the junction kept 10 bases outside the gene matches. This CDR3 is CASSLGSGSDVYEQFF. CDR3 sequence (DNA): TGTGCCAGCAGCTTAGGAAGCGGGAGTGACGTGTATGAGCAGTTCTTC. Drawing the rest from reference TRBV7-2 and TRBJ2-1, the complete variable domain is GAGVSQSPSNKVTEKGKDVELRCDPISGHTALYWYRQSLGQGLEFLIYFQGNSAPDKSGLPSDRFSAERTGGSVSTLTIQRTQQEDSAVYLCASSLGSGSDVYEQFFGPGTRLTVL.

The V and J genes are TRBV19 and TRBJ2-7; 8 bases agree with TRBD1. The CDR3 loop spans 12 amino acids. J gave up 3 bases and V 9 bases, and 4 bases lay outside the gene matches. In germline, CDR1 is LNHDA, CDR2 SQIVND (reference sequence). The CDR3, as DNA: TGTGCCAGCGGGGACAGGTTCTACGAGCAGTACTTC. This sequence encodes CASGDRFYEQYF.

The gene calls are TRBV27 and TRBJ2-5, with D tentatively TRBD2 (7 bases). Germline CDR1 MNHEY, CDR2 SMNVEV (reference sequence). With 2 bases removed from V and 7 bases from J, the gap between germline ends came to 11 bases. The CDR3 loop spans 13 amino acids. The CDR3 region is CASSLREGGTQYF. CDR3 nucleotides: TGTGCCAGCAGTTTAAGGGAGGGGGGGACCCAGTACTTC.

The V call is TRBV29-1, the J call TRBJ2-2; possibly TRBD1 for D (5 bases). The CDR3 runs to 13 residues. CDR1 is SQVTM and CDR2 is ANQGSEA in the germline V gene. V lost 7 bases to trimming and J lost 4 bases, with 13 bases between them. CDR3: CSGHTQGTGELFF. CDR3 sequence (DNA): TGCAGCGGTCATACTCAGGGCACCGGGGAGCTGTTTTTT.

This clone showed up just a few times. V gene TRBV7-9 combines with J gene TRBJ1-4; weak D call: TRBD1 (5 bases). Between the trimmed V and J ends, which lost 8 bases and 4 bases, there was a span of 11 bases. Germline V lookup: CDR1 SEHNR, CDR2 FQNEAQ (reference sequence). This CDR3 has 13 amino acids. CDR3: CASCRGNNEKLFF. The DNA of the CDR3 is TGTGCCAGCTGTAGGGGAAATAATGAAAAACTGTTTTTT.

J is TRBJ1-2 and V is TRBV30; maybe TRBD1 (6 bases). Between the trimmed V and J ends, which lost 0 bases and 8 bases, there was a span of 13 bases. This CDR3 has 13 amino acids. Looked up from germline, CDR1 is GTSNPN and CDR2 is SVGIG (reference sequence). CDR3 nucleotide sequence: TGTGCCTGGAGTGTAGGCGGGGGGACAGGCTACACCTTC. It encodes CAWSVGGGTGYTF.

V and J are TRBV5-6 and TRBJ1-2, with 10 positions matching TRBD1. V was pared by 4 bases and J by 2 bases, with 8 bases of the junction left unmatched. Germline V gene sequence: CDR1 SGHDT, CDR2 YYEEEE. CDR3 length: 16 amino acids. CDR3 bases: TGTGCCAGCAGCCAAGTTGGGACAGGGGAAAACTATGGCTACACCTTC. Encoded protein: CASSQVGTGENYGYTF.

This chain links TRBV7-2 with TRBJ2-7; D remains ambiguous. With 3 bases removed from V and 2 bases from J, the gap between germline ends came to 11 bases. The CDR3 is 14 residues long. The germline V gene has CDR1 SGHTA and CDR2 FQGNSA. CDR3 sequence reads: CASSLGAPAYEQYF. The CDR3 nucleotides are TGTGCCAGCAGCTTGGGCGCGCCCGCCTACGAGCAGTACTTC.

The chain carries TRBV29-1 and TRBJ1-1, with unresolved D. The CDR3 runs to 13 residues. Germline V gene sequence: CDR1 SQVTM, CDR2 ANQGSEA. Trimming removed 4 bases from V and 4 bases from J, with 13 bases in between. CDR3 loop: CSVVVGLGTEAFF. The CDR3 DNA is TGCAGCGTTGTTGTGGGTTTGGGCACTGAAGCTTTCTTT. Combining the CDR3 with reference TRBV29-1 and TRBJ1-1 gives the whole variable domain SAVISQKPSRDICQRGTSLTIQCQVDSQVTMMFWYRQQPGQSLTLIATANQGSEATYESGFVIDKFPISRPNLTFSTLTVSNMSPEDSSIYLCSVVVGLGTEAFFGQGTRLTVV.

V is TRBV19 and J is TRBJ1-5; 11 positions agree with TRBD1. The CDR3 runs to 15 residues. Germline values: CDR1 LNHDA, CDR2 SQIVND (reference sequence). The trim removed 7 bases at V and 4 bases at J, leaving 6 bases unmatched. CDR3 residues: CASTGQGAWNQPQHF. DNA of the CDR3: TGTGCCAGTACCGGACAGGGGGCCTGGAATCAGCCCCAGCATTTT.

The chain employs TRBV7-2 and TRBJ1-5; D ambiguous. Per the germline V gene, CDR1 is SGHTA and CDR2 is FQGNSA. The V gene lost 2 bases and the J gene lost 2 bases, with 10 bases spanning the gap. CDR3 length: 15 residues. Here the CDR3 reads CASSLNRQGNQPQHF. CDR3 sequence (DNA): TGTGCCAGCAGCTTAAATCGTCAGGGCAATCAGCCCCAGCATTTT.

The rearrangement uses TRBV4-3 and TRBJ2-1; the D gene is possibly TRBD2 (7 bases). V was cut by 2 bases and J by 0 bases, with 14 bases left in between. CDR3 size: 17 residues. Looked up from germline, CDR1 is LGHNA and CDR2 is YSLEER. Written as DNA, the CDR3 is TGCGCCAGCAGCCAAAGAGGGGGAGGGAGCTCCTACAATGAGCAGTTCTTC. Protein sequence: CASSQRGGGSSYNEQFF.

Only one count was recorded for this clone. The J gene is TRBJ2-5, the V gene TRBV9; unclear D gene. Deletions cut 0 bases from V and 1 base from J, with 13 bases between. Germline CDR1 reads SGDLS; CDR2 reads YYNGEE. The CDR3 has 16 amino acids. The CDR3 region has the DNA TGTGCCAGCAGCGTAGGTTCGCTAGGTGGCCAAGAGACCCAGTACTTC. Translating gives CASSVGSLGGQETQYF.

The V gene is TRBV19, the J gene TRBJ2-2; D is perhaps TRBD1 (5 bases). The V gene's germline CDR1 is LNHDA and CDR2 SQIVND (reference sequence). V was shortened by 2 bases and J by 6 bases, with 16 bases between the two germline ends. The CDR3 sequence is 16 residues long. The CDR3 region has the DNA TGTGCCAGTAGTATAAATAAGGCAGGGTGGGCCGGGGAGCTGTTTTTT. Its protein product is CASSINKAGWAGELFF.

The rearrangement uses TRBV3-1 (or the pseudogene TRBV3-2) and TRBJ2-7; 10 bases match TRBD2. Germline CDR1 reads LGHDT; CDR2 reads YNNKEL (reference sequence). CDR3 length: 15 amino acids. V shed 1 base and J 7 bases; nucleotides not matched to a gene: 7. In DNA, the CDR3 is TGTGCCAGCAGCCAAGGTCTAGCGGGAGTCGGAGAGCAGTACTTC. Its translation is CASSQGLAGVGEQYF.

The chain is built from TRBV29-1 and TRBJ2-1, with 11 nucleotides matching TRBD1. CDR3 size: 16 residues. Germline V gene data show CDR1 as SQVTM and CDR2 as ANQGSEA. V shed 3 bases, J shed 6 bases, and the junction held 10 bases outside the gene matches. The chain's CDR3 is CSVDRTGGVQGNEQFF. The CDR3, as DNA: TGCAGCGTTGACCGGACAGGGGGCGTCCAAGGCAATGAGCAGTTCTTC.

The gene calls are TRBV5-1 and TRBJ2-7; 10 nucleotides agree with TRBD1. Per the germline V gene, CDR1 is SGHRS and CDR2 is YFSETQ. This CDR3 is built from 14 residues. V lost 4 bases, J lost 7 bases, and 8 bases stayed unmatched. The CDR3 sequence: CASSMGTGEGEQYF. As DNA, the CDR3 is TGCGCCAGCAGCATGGGGACAGGGGAAGGGGAGCAGTACTTC.

The sample holds one count of this clone. The chain has TRBV6-5 and TRBJ1-3; perhaps TRBD1 as D (6 bases). The CDR3 has 16 residues. V was cut by 4 bases and J by 2 bases, with 15 bases left in between. Germline values: CDR1 MNHEY, CDR2 SVGAGI. The chain's CDR3 is CASSLYRDAAGNTIYF. The DNA for the CDR3 is TGTGCCAGCAGTTTATACAGGGATGCGGCTGGAAACACCATATATTTT.

This clone was seen a single time. This sequence joins TRBV28 and TRBJ2-7, with D perhaps TRBD2 (7 bases). CDR3 size: 13 residues. V lost 11 bases and J 2 bases, leaving 16 bases between the germline ends. Germline CDR1 reads MDHEN; CDR2 reads SYDVKM. The CDR3 DNA follows: TGTGCCGGAGGGGGGGGACTTCCCTACGAGCAGTACTTC. Translating gives CAGGGGLPYEQYF.

The chain uses TRBV7-2 and TRBJ2-3, with 16 bases fitting TRBD2. V lost 8 bases to trimming and J lost 5 bases; unmatched junction nucleotides: 13. This CDR3 is built from 18 residues. In germline, CDR1 is SGHTA, CDR2 FQGNSA. CDR3 DNA sequence: TGTGCCAGCCCAACCGGGACTAGCGGGAGGGCCCTCGGAGATACGCAGTATTTT. Its translation is CASPTGTSGRALGDTQYF.

The chain is built from TRBV28 and TRBJ2-7, with D hard to call. Between the trimmed V and J ends, which lost 5 bases and 7 bases, there was a span of 12 bases. Germline CDR1 MDHEN, CDR2 SYDVKM. There are 12 residues in the CDR3. CDR3: CASSQLRQEQYF. The CDR3 coding sequence is TGTGCCAGCAGTCAACTCCGTCAAGAGCAGTACTTC.

This clone was detected only a few times. V gene TRBV20-1 combines with J gene TRBJ1-5; no clear D gene. Trimming removed 3 bases at V and 2 bases at J, with 8 bases between. This CDR3 comprises 13 residues. Germline V CDR1 and CDR2: DFQATT, SNEGSKA (reference sequence). The CDR3 DNA follows: TGCAGTGCTAGTAAGGCAGGCAATCAGCCCCAGCATTTT. Its protein product is CSASKAGNQPQHF.

The chain's CDR3 is CASSYGLGRGETQYF. In DNA form, the CDR3 reads TGTGCCAGCAGTTACGGGCTTGGCAGGGGAGAGACCCAGTACTTC. The chain is built from TRBV6-2 or TRBV6-3 and TRBJ2-5; maybe TRBD1 (6 bases). The germline CDR1 and CDR2 sequences are MNHEY and SVGEGT. V was cut by 2 bases and J by 4 bases, with 14 bases left in between. This CDR3 is 15 amino acids long.

In DNA form, the CDR3 reads TGTGCCAGCAGCCCTCACCTAGGACTAGTCGGGGGCTCCTACGAGCAGTACTTC. Translation gives CASSPHLGLVGGSYEQYF. The genes are TRBV6-2 or TRBV6-3 and TRBJ2-7; 7 bases map to TRBD2. V was clipped by 6 bases and J by 0 bases; unmatched bases: 17. The CDR3 extends over 18 amino acids. Germline values: CDR1 MNHEY, CDR2 SVGEGT.

This clone was counted a few times. The chain combines TRBV10-3 with TRBJ2-2; 9 bases align to TRBD1. With V trimmed by 6 bases and J by 1 base, 3 bases remained unmatched. The CDR3 sequence is 15 residues long. CDR1 is ENHRY, CDR2 SYGVKD, per germline. CDR3 DNA sequence: TGTGCCATCAGACCGGGACAGGGGAACACCGGGGAGCTGTTTTTT. Amino acids: CAIRPGQGNTGELFF.

The chain combines TRBV19 with TRBJ2-5; 7 bases fit TRBD1. Germline CDR1 and CDR2: LNHDA and SQIVND (reference sequence). The trim removed 6 bases at V and 1 base at J, leaving 11 bases unmatched. This CDR3 is built from 16 residues. DNA of the CDR3: TGTGCCAGTAGAAGAACCCCCGGGACAGCCCAAGAGACCCAGTACTTC. This translates into CASRRTPGTAQETQYF.

This clone was seen once. This chain joins TRBV6-1 and TRBJ2-7, with unresolved D. The CDR3 is 13 residues long. Germline values: CDR1 MNHNS, CDR2 SASEGT. V was pared by 0 bases and J by 2 bases, with 5 bases between. CDR3 region: CASSEAAPYEQYF. CDR3 in DNA: TGTGCCAGCAGTGAAGCGGCACCCTACGAGCAGTACTTC.

This chain connects TRBV15 to TRBJ2-7, with TRBD1 matching over 8 bases. CDR1 is LNHNV and CDR2 is YYDKDF in the germline V gene (reference sequence). The CDR3 is 23 amino acids. Unmatched junction bases numbered 36, after V lost 8 bases and J lost 3 bases. CDR3 nucleotide sequence: TGTGCCACCCCAACGAGACAGGGGATTGTGGTGAACAATACCCTCCAATCTAGCTACGAGCAGTACTTC. This translates into CATPTRQGIVVNNTLQSSYEQYF. Complete variable domain (other parts from reference TRBV15 and TRBJ2-7): DAMVIQNPRYQVTQFGKPVTLSCSQTLNHNVMYWYQQKSSQAPKLLFHYYDKDFNNEADTPDNFQSRRPNTSFCFLDIRSPGLGDTAMYLCATPTRQGIVVNNTLQSSYEQYFGPGTRLTVT.